The source of this TCR beta chain is a study of T cell responses to AZD1222 COVID-19 vaccine. CDR3 length: 17 residues. Germline CDR1 reads MGHRA; CDR2 reads YSYEKL. V shed 6 bases and J shed 1 base, with 16 bases lying between them. The protocol was immunoSEQ multiplex PCR, while the TCRdb copy is restricted to in-frame clones and leaves out a portion. The sample includes approximately 64,000 clones, roughly 84% seen only once; the top ten take around 9.8%. This sample comprised peripheral blood, obtained on day 0 of AZD1222 vaccination. This receptor was obtained from an adult in good health. The gene calls are TRBV4-1 and TRBJ2-6, with D maybe TRBD2 (6 bases). CDR3 residues: CASSTGGDPSGANVLTF. CDR3 nucleotide sequence: TGCGCCAGCAGTACCGGCGGGGATCCTTCTGGGGCCAACGTCCTGACTTTC.